This entry features one T cell receptor (beta chain) sequence. TCRdb reanalysed the RT-PCR reads using MiXCR and keeps one entry per CDR3 protein. Of roughly 940,000 distinct CDR3 sequences listed, under 20% are singletons. This specimen comes from a study of patients and donors after allogeneic stem cell transplantation. The CDR3 contains 14 residues. V lost 2 bases, J lost 1 base, and 12 bases lay in between. CDR1 and CDR2 from the germline V gene are SQVTM and ANQGSEA. This chain links TRBV29-1 with TRBJ2-7; no clear D. The source of this sequence is a human donor who was either an allogeneic HSCT recipient or a stem cell or donor lymphocyte infusion donor (not recorded which). It is not recorded whose cells these are; they may come from a transplant donor. The sequenced sample was blood, either unsorted or a sorted T cell fraction (not recorded which). The DNA for the CDR3 is TGCAGCGTTGAAAAGGGCGTGGGGTCCTACGAGCAGTACTTC. Protein: CSVEKGVGSYEQYF.